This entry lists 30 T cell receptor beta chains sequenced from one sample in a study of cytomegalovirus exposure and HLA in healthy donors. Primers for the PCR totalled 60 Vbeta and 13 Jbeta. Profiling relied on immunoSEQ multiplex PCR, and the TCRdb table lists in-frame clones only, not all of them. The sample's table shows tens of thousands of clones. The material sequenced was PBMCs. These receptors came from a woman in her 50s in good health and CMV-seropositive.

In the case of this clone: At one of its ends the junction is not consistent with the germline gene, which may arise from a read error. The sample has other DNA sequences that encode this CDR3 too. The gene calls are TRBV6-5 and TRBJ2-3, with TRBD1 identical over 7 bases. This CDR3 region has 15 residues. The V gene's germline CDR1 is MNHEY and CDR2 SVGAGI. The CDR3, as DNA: TGCGCCAGCAGTTACTCGGGACAGATCACAGATACGCAGTATTTT. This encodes CASSYSGQITDTQYF.

The chain's CDR3 is CASSFRLAGTSYNEQFF. CDR3 in DNA: TGTGCCAGCAGCTTCCGACTAGCGGGGACCTCCTACAATGAGCAGTTCTTC. The rearrangement joins TRBV11-1 to TRBJ2-1; 11 bases map to TRBD2. Trimming removed 3 bases from V and 0 bases from J; junction bases left unmatched: 4. Germline assignment: CDR1 SGHAT and CDR2 FQDESV (reference sequence). CDR3 length: 17 amino acids.

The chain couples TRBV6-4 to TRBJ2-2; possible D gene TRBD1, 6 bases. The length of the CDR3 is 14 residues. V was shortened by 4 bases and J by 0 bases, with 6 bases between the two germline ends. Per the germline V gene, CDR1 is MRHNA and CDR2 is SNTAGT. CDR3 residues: CASSGTANTGELFF. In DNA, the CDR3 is TGTGCCAGCAGTGGGACAGCGAACACCGGGGAGCTGTTTTTT.

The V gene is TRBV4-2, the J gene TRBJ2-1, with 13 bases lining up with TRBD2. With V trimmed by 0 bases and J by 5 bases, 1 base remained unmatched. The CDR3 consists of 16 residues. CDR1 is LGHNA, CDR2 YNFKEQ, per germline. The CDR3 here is CASSQEGTSGNNEQFF. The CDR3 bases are TGTGCCAGCAGCCAAGAGGGGACTAGCGGGAACAATGAGCAGTTCTTC.

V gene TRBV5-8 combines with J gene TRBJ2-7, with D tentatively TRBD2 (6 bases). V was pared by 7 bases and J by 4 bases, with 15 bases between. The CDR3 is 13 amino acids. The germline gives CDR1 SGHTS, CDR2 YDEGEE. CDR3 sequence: CASPRRGGYEQYF. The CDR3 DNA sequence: TGTGCCAGCCCTAGGAGGGGTGGGTACGAGCAGTACTTC.

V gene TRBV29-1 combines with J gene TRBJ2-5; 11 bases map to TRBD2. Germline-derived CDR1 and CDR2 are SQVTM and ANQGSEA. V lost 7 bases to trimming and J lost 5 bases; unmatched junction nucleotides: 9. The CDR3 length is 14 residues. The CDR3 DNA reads TGCAGCGCCCTATTAGCGGGAGGGTTGGAGACCCAGTACTTC. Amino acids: CSALLAGGLETQYF.

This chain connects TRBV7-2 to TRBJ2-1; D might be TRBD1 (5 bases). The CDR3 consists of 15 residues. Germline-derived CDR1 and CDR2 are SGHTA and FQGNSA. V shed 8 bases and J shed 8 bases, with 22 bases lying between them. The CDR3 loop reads CASLSSPAGFDEQFF. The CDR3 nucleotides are TGTGCCAGCCTCTCATCCCCGGCAGGGTTCGATGAGCAGTTCTTC.

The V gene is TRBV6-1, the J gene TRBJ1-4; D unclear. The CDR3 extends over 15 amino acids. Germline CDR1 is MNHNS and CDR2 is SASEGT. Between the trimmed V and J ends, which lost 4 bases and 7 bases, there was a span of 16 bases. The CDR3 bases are TGTGCCAGCAGTGGTACGGCCGCGTCAGGTGAAAAACTGTTTTTT. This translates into CASSGTAASGEKLFF.

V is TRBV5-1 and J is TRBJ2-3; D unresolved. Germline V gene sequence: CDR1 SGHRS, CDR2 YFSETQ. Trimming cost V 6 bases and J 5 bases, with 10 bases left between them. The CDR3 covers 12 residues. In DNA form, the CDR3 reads TGCGCCAGCACCTTCTCCGGAGATACGCAGTATTTT. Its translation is CASTFSGDTQYF.

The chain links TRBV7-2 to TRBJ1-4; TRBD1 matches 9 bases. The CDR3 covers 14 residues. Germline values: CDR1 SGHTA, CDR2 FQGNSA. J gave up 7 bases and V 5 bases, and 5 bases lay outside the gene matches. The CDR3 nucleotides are TGTGCCAGCAGCCACGGGACAGGGATTGAAAAACTGTTTTTT. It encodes CASSHGTGIEKLFF.

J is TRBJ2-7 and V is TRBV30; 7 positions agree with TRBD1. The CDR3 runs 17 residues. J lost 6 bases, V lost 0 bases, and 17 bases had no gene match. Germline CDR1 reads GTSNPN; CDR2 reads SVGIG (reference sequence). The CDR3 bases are TGTGCCTGGAGTGTACCAAGATCGAGACAGGGACATATCGAGCAGTACTTC. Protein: CAWSVPRSRQGHIEQYF.

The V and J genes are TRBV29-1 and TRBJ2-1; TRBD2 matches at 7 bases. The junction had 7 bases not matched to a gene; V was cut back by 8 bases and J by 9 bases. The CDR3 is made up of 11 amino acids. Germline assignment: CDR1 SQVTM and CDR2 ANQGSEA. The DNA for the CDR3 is TGCAGCCTCCTGACTAGCTTTGAGCAGTTCTTC. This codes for CSLLTSFEQFF.

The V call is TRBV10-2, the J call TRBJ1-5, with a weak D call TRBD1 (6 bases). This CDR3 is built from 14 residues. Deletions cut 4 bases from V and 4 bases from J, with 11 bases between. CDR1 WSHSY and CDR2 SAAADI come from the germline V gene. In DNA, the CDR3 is TGCGCCAGCAGTGGCGCAGGGGTTAATCAGCCCCAGCATTTT. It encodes CASSGAGVNQPQHF.

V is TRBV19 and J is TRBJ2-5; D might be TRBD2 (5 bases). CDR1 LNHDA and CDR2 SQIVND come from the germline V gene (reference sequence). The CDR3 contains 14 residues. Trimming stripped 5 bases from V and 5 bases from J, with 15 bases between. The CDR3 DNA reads TGTGCCAGTAGTTCCGCCGGGGTTGGGGAGACCCAGTACTTC. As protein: CASSSAGVGETQYF.

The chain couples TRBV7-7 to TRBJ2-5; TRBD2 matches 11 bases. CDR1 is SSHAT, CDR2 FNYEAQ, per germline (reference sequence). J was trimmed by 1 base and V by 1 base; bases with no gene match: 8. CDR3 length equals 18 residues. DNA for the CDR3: TGTGCCAGCAGCTTAGGGCTAGCGGGGGGCCGGACCCAAGAGACCCAGTACTTC. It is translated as CASSLGLAGGRTQETQYF.

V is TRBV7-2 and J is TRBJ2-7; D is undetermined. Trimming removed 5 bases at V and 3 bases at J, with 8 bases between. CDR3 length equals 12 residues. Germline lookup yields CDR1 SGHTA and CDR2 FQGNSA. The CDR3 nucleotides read TGTGCCAGCAGCCTCCGGGTCTACGAGCAGTACTTC. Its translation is CASSLRVYEQYF.

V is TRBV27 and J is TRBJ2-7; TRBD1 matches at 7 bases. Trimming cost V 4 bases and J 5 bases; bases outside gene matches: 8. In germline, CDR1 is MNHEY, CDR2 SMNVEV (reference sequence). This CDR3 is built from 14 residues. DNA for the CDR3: TGTGCCAGCAGTTCCTTCACAGGGGTCGACGAGCAGTACTTC. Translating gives CASSSFTGVDEQYF.

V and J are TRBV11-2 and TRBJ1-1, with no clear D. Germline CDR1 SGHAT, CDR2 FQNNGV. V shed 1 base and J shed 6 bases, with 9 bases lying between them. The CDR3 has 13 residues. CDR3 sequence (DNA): TGTGCCAGCAGCTTAGTTTCTGTCGCTGAAGCTTTCTTT. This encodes CASSLVSVAEAFF.

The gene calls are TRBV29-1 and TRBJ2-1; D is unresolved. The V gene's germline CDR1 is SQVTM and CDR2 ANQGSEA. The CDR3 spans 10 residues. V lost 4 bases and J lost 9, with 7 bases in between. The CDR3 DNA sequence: TGCAGCGTTGGAGACTTTGAGCAGTTCTTC. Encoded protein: CSVGDFEQFF.

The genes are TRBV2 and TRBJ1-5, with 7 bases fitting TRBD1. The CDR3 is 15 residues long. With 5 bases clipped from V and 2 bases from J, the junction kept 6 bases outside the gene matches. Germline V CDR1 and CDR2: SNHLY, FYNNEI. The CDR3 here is CASSFGQVRNQPQHF. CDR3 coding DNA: TGTGCCAGCAGTTTTGGACAGGTTCGCAATCAGCCCCAGCATTTT.

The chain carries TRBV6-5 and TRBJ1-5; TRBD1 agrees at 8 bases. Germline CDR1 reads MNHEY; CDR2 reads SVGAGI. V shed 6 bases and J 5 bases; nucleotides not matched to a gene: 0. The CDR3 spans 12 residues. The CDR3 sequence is CASRQGDQPQHF. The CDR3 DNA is TGTGCCAGCAGACAGGGGGATCAGCCCCAGCATTTT.

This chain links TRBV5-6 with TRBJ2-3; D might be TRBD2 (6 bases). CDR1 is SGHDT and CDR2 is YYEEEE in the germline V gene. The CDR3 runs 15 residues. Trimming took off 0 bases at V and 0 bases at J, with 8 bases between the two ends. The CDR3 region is CASSLGAGSTDTQYF. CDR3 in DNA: TGTGCCAGCAGCTTGGGCGCGGGGAGCACAGATACGCAGTATTTT.

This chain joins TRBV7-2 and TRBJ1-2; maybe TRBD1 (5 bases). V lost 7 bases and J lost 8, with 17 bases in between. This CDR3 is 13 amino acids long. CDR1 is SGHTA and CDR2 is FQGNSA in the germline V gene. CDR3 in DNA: TGTGCCAGCACTCCGACCGGGGGATGGGGCTACACCTTC. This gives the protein CASTPTGGWGYTF.

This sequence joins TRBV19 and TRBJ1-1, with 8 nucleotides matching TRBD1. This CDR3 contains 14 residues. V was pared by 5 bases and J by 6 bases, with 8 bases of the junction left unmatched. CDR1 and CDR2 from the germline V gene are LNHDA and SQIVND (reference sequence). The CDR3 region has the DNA TGTGCCAGTAGTGAGGACAGGGTGGGAGCTGAAGCTTTCTTT. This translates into CASSEDRVGAEAFF.

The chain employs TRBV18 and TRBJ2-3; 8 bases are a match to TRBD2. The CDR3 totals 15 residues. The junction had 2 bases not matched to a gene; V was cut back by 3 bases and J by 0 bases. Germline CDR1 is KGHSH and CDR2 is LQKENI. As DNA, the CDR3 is TGTGCCAGCTCACCTCGGGAGGGGAGCACAGATACGCAGTATTTT. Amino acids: CASSPREGSTDTQYF.

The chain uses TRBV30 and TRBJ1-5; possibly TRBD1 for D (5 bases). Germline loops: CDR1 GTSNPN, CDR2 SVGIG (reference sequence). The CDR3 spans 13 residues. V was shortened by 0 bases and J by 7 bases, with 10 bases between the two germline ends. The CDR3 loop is CAWSVGVQQPQHF. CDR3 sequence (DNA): TGTGCCTGGAGTGTAGGGGTACAGCAGCCCCAGCATTTT.

The DNA for the CDR3 is TGTGCCAGCGAGGGGAGGGAGACGACCGGAAACACCATATATTTT. This sequence encodes CASEGRETTGNTIYF. V and J are TRBV6-6 and TRBJ1-3, with D perhaps matching TRBD1 (5 bases). This CDR3 region has 15 residues. Germline V CDR1 and CDR2: MNHNY, SVGAGI (reference sequence). Deletions cut 8 bases from V and 4 bases from J, with 18 bases between.

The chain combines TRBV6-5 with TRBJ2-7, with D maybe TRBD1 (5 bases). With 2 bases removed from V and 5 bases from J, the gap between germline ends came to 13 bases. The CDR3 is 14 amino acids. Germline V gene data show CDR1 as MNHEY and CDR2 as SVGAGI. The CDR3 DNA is TGTGCCAGCAGTTACGGGCAGGGCGGCCACGAGCAGTACTTC. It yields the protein CASSYGQGGHEQYF.

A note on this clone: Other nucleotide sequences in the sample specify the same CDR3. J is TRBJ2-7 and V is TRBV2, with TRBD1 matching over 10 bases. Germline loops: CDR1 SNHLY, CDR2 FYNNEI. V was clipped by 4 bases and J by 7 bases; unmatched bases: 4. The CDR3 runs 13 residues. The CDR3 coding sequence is TGTGCCAGCAGTGGACAGGGGGCGGGTGAGCAGTACTTC. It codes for CASSGQGAGEQYF.

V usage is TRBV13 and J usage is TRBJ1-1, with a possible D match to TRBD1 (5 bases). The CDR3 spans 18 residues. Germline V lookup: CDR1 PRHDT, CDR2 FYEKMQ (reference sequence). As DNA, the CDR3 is TGTGAACCCAGGCAGGGAGGAGGATGGTTCCCTCAGAACACTGAAGCTTTCTTT. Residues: CEPRQGGGWFPQNTEAFF. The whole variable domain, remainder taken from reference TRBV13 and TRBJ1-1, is AAGVIQSPRHLIKEKRETATLKCYPIPRHDTVYWYQQGPGQDPQFLISFYEKMQSDKGSIPDRFSAQQFSDYHSELNMSSLELGDSALYFCEPRQGGGWFPQNTEAFFGQGTRLTVV.